The clone carrying this T cell receptor (beta chain) was counted ten times or more. Its antigen is undetermined. Every patient was untreated before thyroid surgery. Germline V gene data show CDR1 as MDHEN and CDR2 as SYDVKM. Trimming removed 3 bases from V and 7 bases from J; junction bases left unmatched: 6. The CDR3 is made up of 16 amino acids. The data originate from a study of metastatic and nonmetastatic thyroid tumors. MiXCR was used by TCRdb to re-call the PCR reads. The sample carries approximately 74,000 clones, approximately 15% recorded once. Study outcomes and limitations: Within blood and tumor, benign nodules reportedly had significantly lower TCR beta diversity than malignant thyroid tumors did.

The chain has TRBV28 and TRBJ1-4; 12 positions agree with TRBD1. The sequencing sample was made of blood. The receptor was derived from a male donor with papillary thyroid cancer or a benign thyroid nodule (not recorded which). Some clones in this sample may be carry-over from other donors' samples. CDR3 bases: TGTGCCAGCAGTTTCCACGGGACAGGGGGCCGTGAAAAACTGTTTTTT. This gives the protein CASSFHGTGGREKLFF.